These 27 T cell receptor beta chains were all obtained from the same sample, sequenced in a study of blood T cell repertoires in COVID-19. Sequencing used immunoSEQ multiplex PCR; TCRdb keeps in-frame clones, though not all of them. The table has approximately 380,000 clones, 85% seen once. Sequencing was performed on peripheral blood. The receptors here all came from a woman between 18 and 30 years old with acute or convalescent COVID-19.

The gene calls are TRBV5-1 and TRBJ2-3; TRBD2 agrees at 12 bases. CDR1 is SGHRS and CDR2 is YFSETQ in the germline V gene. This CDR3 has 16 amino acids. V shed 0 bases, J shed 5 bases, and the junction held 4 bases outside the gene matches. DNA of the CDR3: TGCGCCAGCAGCTTGGGACTAGCGGGGGCAGGAGATACGCAGTATTTT. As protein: CASSLGLAGAGDTQYF.

The CDR3, as DNA: TGTGCCAGCAGCTTAACACAGGGTGGTGAGCAGTTCTTC. It codes for CASSLTQGGEQFF. The V and J genes are TRBV7-3 and TRBJ2-1, with D possibly matching TRBD1 (6 bases). Looked up from germline, CDR1 is SGHTA and CDR2 is FQGTGA. The CDR3 spans 13 residues. V was shortened by 0 bases and J by 9 bases, with 9 bases between the two germline ends.

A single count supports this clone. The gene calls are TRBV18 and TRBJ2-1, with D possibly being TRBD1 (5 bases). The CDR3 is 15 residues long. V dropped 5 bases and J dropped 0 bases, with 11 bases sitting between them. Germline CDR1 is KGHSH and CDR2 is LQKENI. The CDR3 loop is CASSSQGSSYNEQFF. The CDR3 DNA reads TGTGCCAGCTCAAGTCAGGGCAGCTCCTACAATGAGCAGTTCTTC.

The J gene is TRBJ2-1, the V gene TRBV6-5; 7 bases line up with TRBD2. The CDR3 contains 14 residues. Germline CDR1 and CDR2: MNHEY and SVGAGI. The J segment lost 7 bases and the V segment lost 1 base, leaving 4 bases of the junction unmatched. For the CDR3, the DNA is TGTGCCAGCAGTTACTTGGCGGGAGAAAATGAGCAGTTCTTC. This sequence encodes CASSYLAGENEQFF.

The CDR3 spells CASRLTGGVQPQHF. In DNA form, the CDR3 reads TGTGCCAGCAGGCTGACAGGGGGCGTACAGCCCCAGCATTTT. The chain uses TRBV27 and TRBJ1-5; TRBD1 aligns across 10 bases. This CDR3 has 14 amino acids. The germline gives CDR1 MNHEY, CDR2 SMNVEV (reference sequence). V dropped 6 bases and J dropped 7; count of bases not matched to a gene: 6.

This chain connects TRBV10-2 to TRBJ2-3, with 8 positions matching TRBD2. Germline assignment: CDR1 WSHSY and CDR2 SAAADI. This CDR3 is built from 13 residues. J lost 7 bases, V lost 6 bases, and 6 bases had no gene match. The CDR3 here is CASSGTGGNTQYF. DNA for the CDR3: TGCGCCAGCAGCGGAACGGGGGGGAATACGCAGTATTTT.

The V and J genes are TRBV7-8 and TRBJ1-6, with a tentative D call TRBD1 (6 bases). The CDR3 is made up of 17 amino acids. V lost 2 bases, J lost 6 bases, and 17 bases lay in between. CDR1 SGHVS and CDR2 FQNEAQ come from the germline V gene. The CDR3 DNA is TGTGCCAGCAGCTTAATGTCCAGGGGAATCGGTAATTCACCCCTCCACTTT. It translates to CASSLMSRGIGNSPLHF.

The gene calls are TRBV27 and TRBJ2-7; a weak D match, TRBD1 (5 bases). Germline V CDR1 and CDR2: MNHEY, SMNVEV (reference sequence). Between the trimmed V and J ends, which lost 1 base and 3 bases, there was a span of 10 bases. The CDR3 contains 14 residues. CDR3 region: CASSLLAGIYEQYF. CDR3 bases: TGTGCCAGCAGTTTATTGGCAGGGATCTACGAGCAGTACTTC.

The CDR3 coding sequence is TGTGCCACCAGCGGGACAGGGGACTTCTATGGCTACACCTTC. This sequence encodes CATSGTGDFYGYTF. This chain connects TRBV24-1 to TRBJ1-2, with 10 bases matching TRBD1. From germline, CDR1 is KGHDR and CDR2 SFDVKD. The CDR3 spans 14 residues. The V and J ends lost 7 bases and 4 bases, in that order; junction bases with no gene match: 5.

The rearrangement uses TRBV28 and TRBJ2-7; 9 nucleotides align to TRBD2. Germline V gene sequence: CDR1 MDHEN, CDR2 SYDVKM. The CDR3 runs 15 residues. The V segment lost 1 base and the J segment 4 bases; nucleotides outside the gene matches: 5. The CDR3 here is CASSLSSGKVYEQYF. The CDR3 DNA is TGTGCCAGCAGTTTATCTAGCGGGAAGGTATACGAGCAGTACTTC.

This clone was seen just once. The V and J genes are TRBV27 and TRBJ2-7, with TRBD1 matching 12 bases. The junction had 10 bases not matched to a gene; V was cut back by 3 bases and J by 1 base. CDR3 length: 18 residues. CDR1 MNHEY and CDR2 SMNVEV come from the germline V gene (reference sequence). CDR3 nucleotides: TGTGCCAGCAGTTTGGGTCGGGACAGGGGGCCCCTTTCCTACGAGCAGTACTTC. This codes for CASSLGRDRGPLSYEQYF.

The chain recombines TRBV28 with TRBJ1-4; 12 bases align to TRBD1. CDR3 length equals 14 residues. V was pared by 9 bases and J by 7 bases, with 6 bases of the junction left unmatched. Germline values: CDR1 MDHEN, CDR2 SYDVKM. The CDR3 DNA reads TGTGCCAGTGGGACAGGGGGCGTTGGTGAAAAACTGTTTTTT. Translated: CASGTGGVGEKLFF. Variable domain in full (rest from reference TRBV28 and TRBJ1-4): DVKVTQSSRYLVKRTGEKVFLECVQDMDHENMFWYRQDPGLGLRLIYFSYDVKMKEKGDIPEGYSVSREKKERFSLILESASTNQTSMYLCASGTGGVGEKLFFGSGTQLSVL.

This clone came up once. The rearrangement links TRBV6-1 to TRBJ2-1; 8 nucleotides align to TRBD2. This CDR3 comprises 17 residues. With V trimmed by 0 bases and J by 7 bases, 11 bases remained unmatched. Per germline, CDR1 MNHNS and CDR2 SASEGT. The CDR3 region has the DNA TGTGCCAGCAGTGAAGCGCTTCGACGGGGGGGCCTGAATGAGCAGTTCTTC. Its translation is CASSEALRRGGLNEQFF.

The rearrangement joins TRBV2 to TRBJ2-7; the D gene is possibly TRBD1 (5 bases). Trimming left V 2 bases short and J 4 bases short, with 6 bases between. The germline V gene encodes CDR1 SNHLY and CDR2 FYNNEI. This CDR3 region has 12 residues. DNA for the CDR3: TGTGCCAGCAGTGAAAAGGGGTACGAGCAGTACTTC. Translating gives CASSEKGYEQYF.

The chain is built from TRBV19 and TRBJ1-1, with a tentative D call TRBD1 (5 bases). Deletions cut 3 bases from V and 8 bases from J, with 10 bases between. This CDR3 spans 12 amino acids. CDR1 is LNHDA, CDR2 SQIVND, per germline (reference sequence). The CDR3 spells CASSISDKEAFF. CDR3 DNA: TGTGCCAGTAGTATTTCGGACAAGGAAGCTTTCTTT.

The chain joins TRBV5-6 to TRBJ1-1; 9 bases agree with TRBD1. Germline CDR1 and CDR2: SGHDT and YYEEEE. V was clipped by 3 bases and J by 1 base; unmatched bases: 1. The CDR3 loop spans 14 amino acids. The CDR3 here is CASSWDRANTEAFF. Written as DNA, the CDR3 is TGTGCCAGCAGCTGGGACAGGGCGAACACTGAAGCTTTCTTT.

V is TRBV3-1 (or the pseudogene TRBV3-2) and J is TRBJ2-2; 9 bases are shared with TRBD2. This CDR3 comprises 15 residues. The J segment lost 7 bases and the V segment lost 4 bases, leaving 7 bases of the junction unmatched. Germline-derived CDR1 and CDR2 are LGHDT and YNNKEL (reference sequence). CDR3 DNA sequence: TGTGCCAGCAGCCCCCACCTAGCGGGGCTCGGGGAGCTGTTTTTT. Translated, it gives CASSPHLAGLGELFF.

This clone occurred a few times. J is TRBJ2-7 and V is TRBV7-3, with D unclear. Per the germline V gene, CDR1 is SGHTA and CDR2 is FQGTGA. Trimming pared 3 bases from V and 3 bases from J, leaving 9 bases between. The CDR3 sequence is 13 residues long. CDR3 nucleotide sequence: TGTGCCAGCAGCTTCTTCCTCCTCTACGAGCAGTACTTC. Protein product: CASSFFLLYEQYF. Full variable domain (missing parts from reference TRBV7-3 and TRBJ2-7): GAGVSQTPSNKVTEKGKYVELRCDPISGHTALYWYRQSLGQGPEFLIYFQGTGAADDSGLPNDRFFAVRPEGSVSTLKIQRTERGDSAVYLCASSFFLLYEQYFGPGTRLTVT.

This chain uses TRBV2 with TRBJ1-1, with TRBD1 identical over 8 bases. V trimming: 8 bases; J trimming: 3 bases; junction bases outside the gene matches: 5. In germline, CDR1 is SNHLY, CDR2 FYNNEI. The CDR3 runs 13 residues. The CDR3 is CASGDRLDTEAFF. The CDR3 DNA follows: TGTGCCAGCGGGGACAGGCTCGACACTGAAGCTTTCTTT. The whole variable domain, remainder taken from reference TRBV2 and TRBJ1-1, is EPEVTQTPSHQVTQMGQEVILRCVPISNHLYFYWYRQILGQKVEFLVSFYNNEISEKSEIFDDQFSVERPDGSNFTLKIRSTKLEDSAMYFCASGDRLDTEAFFGQGTRLTVV.

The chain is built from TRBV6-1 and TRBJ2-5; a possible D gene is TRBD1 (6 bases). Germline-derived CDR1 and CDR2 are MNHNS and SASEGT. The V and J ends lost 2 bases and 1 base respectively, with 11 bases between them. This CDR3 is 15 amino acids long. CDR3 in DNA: TGTGCCAGCAGTGAATCCCAGGGGATCCAAGAGACCCAGTACTTC. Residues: CASSESQGIQETQYF.

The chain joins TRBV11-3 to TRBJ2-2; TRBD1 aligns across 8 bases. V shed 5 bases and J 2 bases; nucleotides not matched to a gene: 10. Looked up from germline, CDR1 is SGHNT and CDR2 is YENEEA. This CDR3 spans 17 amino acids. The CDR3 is CASSPAPGQVNTGELFF. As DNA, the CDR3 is TGTGCCAGCAGCCCAGCGCCGGGACAGGTCAACACCGGGGAGCTGTTTTTT.

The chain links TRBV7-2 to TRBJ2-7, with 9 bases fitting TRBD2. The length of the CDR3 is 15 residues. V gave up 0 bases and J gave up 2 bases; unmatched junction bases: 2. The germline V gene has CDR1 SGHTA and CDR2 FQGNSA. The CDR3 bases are TGTGCCAGCAGCTTAGCGGCTAGCGGGACCTACGAGCAGTACTTC. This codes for CASSLAASGTYEQYF.

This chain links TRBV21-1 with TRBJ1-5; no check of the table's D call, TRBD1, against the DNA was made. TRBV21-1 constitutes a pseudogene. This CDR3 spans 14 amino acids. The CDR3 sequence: CASSKGGQAGPQHF. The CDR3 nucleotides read TGTGCCAGCAGCAAAGGGGGCCAGGCCGGGCCCCAGCATTTT.

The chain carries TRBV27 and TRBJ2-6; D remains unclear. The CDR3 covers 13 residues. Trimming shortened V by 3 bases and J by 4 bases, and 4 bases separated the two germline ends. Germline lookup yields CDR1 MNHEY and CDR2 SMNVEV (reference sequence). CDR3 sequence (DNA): TGTGCCAGCAGTTTCCCGGGGGCCAACGTCCTGACTTTC. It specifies CASSFPGANVLTF.

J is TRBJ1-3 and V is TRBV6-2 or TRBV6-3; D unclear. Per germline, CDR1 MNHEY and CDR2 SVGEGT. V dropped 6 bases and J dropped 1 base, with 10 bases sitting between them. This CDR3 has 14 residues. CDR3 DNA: TGTGCCAGCAGCCCTCGAGTATCTGGAAACACCATATATTTT. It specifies CASSPRVSGNTIYF.

CDR3 region: CASSFMETQYF. The CDR3 DNA follows: TGTGCCAGCAGTTTTATGGAGACCCAGTACTTC. The chain uses TRBV28 and TRBJ2-5; D is unresolved. Deletions cut 3 bases from V and 5 bases from J, with 4 bases between. The CDR3 is 11 residues long. Per germline, CDR1 MDHEN and CDR2 SYDVKM.

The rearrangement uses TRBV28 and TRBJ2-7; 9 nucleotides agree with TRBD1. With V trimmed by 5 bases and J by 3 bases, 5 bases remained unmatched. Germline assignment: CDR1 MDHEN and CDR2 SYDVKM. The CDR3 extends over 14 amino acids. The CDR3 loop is CASSVTGGDYEQYF. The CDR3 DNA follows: TGTGCCAGCAGTGTGACAGGGGGGGACTACGAGCAGTACTTC.